The 28 T cell receptor beta chains presented below share a single source sample, sequenced in a study of T cell repertoires in cytomegalovirus infection. The antigens of these receptors remain unknown. TCRdb reanalysed the reads using MiXCR and keeps one entry per CDR3 protein. There are about half a million distinct CDR3 sequences in the sample; 25% to 35% occur only once, and 17% lies in the top ten. Specimen: cultured PBMCs, collected from culture after CMV antigen stimulation. The receptors stem from a human donor in good health (CMV status not recorded). Some clones in this sample may be carry-over from other donors' samples.

The chain combines TRBV10-3 with TRBJ2-5, with D perhaps matching TRBD2 (6 bases). CDR1 ENHRY and CDR2 SYGVKD come from the germline V gene. The CDR3 has 14 amino acids. V lost 10 bases and J lost 3, with 18 bases in between. CDR3 protein: CATSRLAIKETQYF. The CDR3 DNA is TGTGCCACGAGTCGGCTAGCGATAAAAGAGACCCAGTACTTC.

At least ten counts were recorded for this clonotype. This sequence joins TRBV7-2 and TRBJ2-1; 11 bases align to TRBD2. V lost 5 bases to trimming and J lost 7 bases; unmatched junction nucleotides: 4. The CDR3 spans 14 residues. Per germline, CDR1 SGHTA and CDR2 FQGNSA. This CDR3 reads CASSQGLAVNEQFF. DNA of the CDR3: TGTGCCAGCAGCCAGGGACTAGCGGTGAATGAGCAGTTCTTC.

The chain is built from TRBV6-1 and TRBJ2-3; TRBD1 might be the D (6 bases). The CDR3 is 14 residues long. CDR1 MNHNS and CDR2 SASEGT come from the germline V gene. V lost 5 bases and J lost 5, with 14 bases in between. The chain's CDR3 is CASSSTGKGDTQYF. Written as DNA, the CDR3 is TGTGCCAGCAGTTCCACAGGGAAGGGAGATACGCAGTATTTT.

This clonotype has a handful of counts. V and J are TRBV7-2 and TRBJ1-1; D may be TRBD1 (6 bases). This CDR3 is 13 amino acids long. V lost 6 bases to trimming and J lost 4 bases, with 12 bases between them. Germline values: CDR1 SGHTA, CDR2 FQGNSA. The CDR3 sequence is CASRPTGATEAFF. CDR3 DNA sequence: TGTGCCAGCAGGCCGACAGGTGCCACTGAAGCTTTCTTT.

The rearrangement joins TRBV27 to TRBJ2-5; 9 bases line up with TRBD1. CDR3 length: 15 amino acids. Germline V gene data show CDR1 as MNHEY and CDR2 as SMNVEV (reference sequence). J lost 5 bases, V lost 5 bases, and 9 bases had no gene match. The CDR3: CASSRDREGSETQYF. The CDR3, as DNA: TGTGCCAGCAGTCGGGACAGGGAAGGGTCGGAGACCCAGTACTTC.

This chain uses TRBV28 with TRBJ1-1; the match to TRBD1 covers 9 bases. Germline assignment: CDR1 MDHEN and CDR2 SYDVKM. The CDR3 covers 16 residues. The V gene end was trimmed by 6 bases and the J gene end by 5 bases; junction bases not matched to a gene: 13. The CDR3 DNA sequence: TGTGCCAGCAGCAGACAGGGGGGGGTAGGTCGGACTGAAGCTTTCTTT. Translation: CASSRQGGVGRTEAFF.

The V call is TRBV18, the J call TRBJ2-1; no firm D call. V gave up 3 bases and J gave up 6 bases, with 6 bases separating them. The germline gives CDR1 KGHSH, CDR2 LQKENI. The CDR3 is 12 residues long. The CDR3, as DNA: TGTGCCAGCTCACCTATCCGCAATGAGCAGTTCTTC. Encoded protein: CASSPIRNEQFF.

The rearrangement uses TRBV5-6 and TRBJ1-1, with TRBD1 matching over 8 bases. Germline V gives CDR1 SGHDT, CDR2 YYEEEE. The CDR3 is 15 residues long. V was pared by 0 bases and J by 1 base, with 2 bases of the junction left unmatched. CDR3 residues: CASSLVTGGNTEAFF. The CDR3 nucleotides read TGTGCCAGCAGCTTGGTTACAGGGGGGAACACTGAAGCTTTCTTT.

This clonotype showed up just a few times. V and J are TRBV7-4 and TRBJ2-3; perhaps TRBD2 as D (6 bases). Trimming took 3 bases from V and 2 from J, leaving 15 bases between them. The CDR3 sequence is 16 residues long. Germline V CDR1 and CDR2: SGHVT, SQSDAQ. CDR3 loop: CASSLRLVEDTDTQYF. In DNA form, the CDR3 reads TGTGCCAGCAGCTTGCGACTAGTTGAGGACACAGATACGCAGTATTTT.

The chain carries TRBV10-3 and TRBJ2-5, with D maybe TRBD2 (5 bases). This CDR3 comprises 16 residues. In germline, CDR1 is ENHRY, CDR2 SYGVKD. Deletions cut 0 bases from V and 4 bases from J, with 15 bases between. The DNA of the CDR3 is TGTGCCATCAGTGAGTCGAAGGGAGATTTGAGAGAGACCCAGTACTTC. Protein product: CAISESKGDLRETQYF.

The chain uses TRBV7-9 and TRBJ2-3; D remains unclear. CDR1 and CDR2 from the germline V gene are SEHNR and FQNEAQ (reference sequence). V lost 3 bases and J lost 0, with 7 bases in between. There are 14 residues in the CDR3. The CDR3 is CASSFELSTDTQYF. The CDR3 coding sequence is TGTGCCAGCAGCTTCGAATTAAGCACAGATACGCAGTATTTT.

This clonotype showed up just a few times. The chain combines TRBV28 with TRBJ2-3; 11 bases line up with TRBD2. CDR1 is MDHEN and CDR2 is SYDVKM in the germline V gene. Losses at the gene ends were 7 bases for V and 6 bases for J; bases not matched to a gene: 3. The CDR3 extends over 13 amino acids. CDR3 nucleotide sequence: TGTGCCAGCATAGCGGGAGGGGTTGATACGCAGTATTTT. Protein product: CASIAGGVDTQYF.

This sequence joins TRBV28 and TRBJ1-5; TRBD1 agrees at 8 bases. The V segment lost 5 bases and the J segment 3 bases; nucleotides outside the gene matches: 9. Per the germline V gene, CDR1 is MDHEN and CDR2 is SYDVKM. The CDR3 is 16 amino acids. CDR3 loop: CASSRSRTGFNQPQHF. The CDR3, as DNA: TGTGCCAGCAGTCGTTCCAGGACAGGGTTCAATCAGCCCCAGCATTTT.

V usage is TRBV11-3 and J usage is TRBJ2-3; D perhaps matches TRBD2 (5 bases). V was cut by 4 bases and J by 4 bases, with 9 bases left in between. From germline, CDR1 is SGHNT and CDR2 YENEEA. This CDR3 region has 13 residues. DNA for the CDR3: TGTGCCAGCAGCTCCGGGGTCGCAGATACGCAGTATTTT. Translated: CASSSGVADTQYF.

The table lists this clonotype with a few counts. The J gene is TRBJ2-2, the V gene TRBV19; tentatively, D is TRBD2 (5 bases). Germline CDR1 reads LNHDA; CDR2 reads SQIVND (reference sequence). This CDR3 region has 14 residues. Deletions cut 3 bases from V and 1 base from J, with 6 bases between. The CDR3 region is CASSMAGNTGELFF. The CDR3 DNA reads as TGTGCCAGTAGTATGGCGGGGAACACCGGGGAGCTGTTTTTT.

The chain employs TRBV6-6 and TRBJ2-3, with 9 bases that match TRBD2. There are 16 residues in the CDR3. Germline loops: CDR1 MNHNY, CDR2 SVGAGI (reference sequence). V lost 5 bases, J lost 2 bases, and 8 bases stayed unmatched. The CDR3 region is CASSHGLATNTDTQYF. CDR3 sequence (DNA): TGTGCCAGCAGTCACGGACTAGCGACAAACACAGATACGCAGTATTTT.

This clonotype was counted only a few times. Here the CDR3 reads CASKQYPHENTGELFF. The CDR3 coding sequence is TGTGCCAGCAAGCAATATCCCCACGAGAACACCGGGGAGCTGTTTTTT. The rearrangement uses TRBV12-3 or TRBV12-4 and TRBJ2-2; no clear D gene. Between the trimmed V and J ends, which lost 7 bases and 1 base, there was a span of 16 bases. The CDR3 is 16 amino acids.

The genes are TRBV4-1 and TRBJ1-6; 11 nucleotides line up with TRBD1. CDR1 is MGHRA, CDR2 YSYEKL, per germline. This CDR3 region has 16 residues. V gave up 4 bases and J gave up 6 bases; unmatched junction bases: 5. CDR3 sequence: CASSLGQGALNSPLHF. CDR3 nucleotide sequence: TGCGCCAGCAGCCTAGGACAGGGGGCGCTTAATTCACCCCTCCACTTT.

This chain connects TRBV28 to TRBJ1-5, with D tentatively TRBD1 (5 bases). CDR3 length: 10 amino acids. Germline V gene sequence: CDR1 MDHEN, CDR2 SYDVKM. V gave up 11 bases and J gave up 7 bases, with 9 bases separating them. The CDR3 DNA reads TGTGCCGGGGGGATACAGCCCCAGCATTTT. It codes for CAGGIQPQHF.

The chain combines TRBV4-1 with TRBJ1-5; D ambiguous. The V gene's germline CDR1 is MGHRA and CDR2 YSYEKL. V was trimmed by 3 bases and J by 5 bases, leaving 14 bases between them. The CDR3 has 15 residues. DNA of the CDR3: TGCGCCAGCAGCCAGGAAATCTCTGGCGATCAGCCCCAGCATTTT. Translated: CASSQEISGDQPQHF.

This chain uses TRBV12-3 or TRBV12-4 with TRBJ1-5; 9 bases are shared with TRBD1. CDR3 size: 15 residues. V lost 4 bases and J lost 1; bases outside the gene matches: 2. Here the CDR3 DNA reads TGTGCCAGCAGTTCGACAGGGGGGAGCAATCAGCCCCAGCATTTT. As protein: CASSSTGGSNQPQHF.

V and J are TRBV29-1 and TRBJ1-2, with TRBD1 identical over 8 bases. This CDR3 has 12 residues. From germline, CDR1 is SQVTM and CDR2 ANQGSEA. The V and J ends lost 5 bases and 6 bases, in that order; junction bases with no gene match: 5. In DNA form, the CDR3 reads TGCAGCGTTAAGGGACAGGCGGATGGCTACACCTTC. As protein: CSVKGQADGYTF.

Concerning this clonotype itself: The junction departs from the called germline gene at one end, perhaps through a read error. This chain connects TRBV7-2 to TRBJ2-5; 8 nucleotides agree with TRBD1. Germline V gene data show CDR1 as SGHTA and CDR2 as FQGNSA. The CDR3 is made up of 17 amino acids. CDR3 region: CASSSGGGQARGETQHF. The CDR3 DNA follows: TGTGCCAGCAGCTCCGGAGGGGGACAGGCTAGAGGAGAGACCCAGCACTTC.

The chain carries TRBV6-5 and TRBJ2-1; D remains ambiguous. Germline values: CDR1 MNHEY, CDR2 SVGAGI. The V and J ends lost 5 bases and 4 bases respectively, with 12 bases between them. The CDR3 contains 14 residues. The CDR3 is CASSPSPLYNEQFF. CDR3 nucleotides: TGTGCCAGCAGTCCCTCCCCCCTTTACAATGAGCAGTTCTTC.

This clonotype was counted a few times. The rearrangement uses TRBV11-3 and TRBJ1-1; 8 bases align to TRBD1. In germline, CDR1 is SGHNT, CDR2 YENEEA. CDR3 size: 17 residues. After removal of 2 bases from V and 5 bases from J, the junction contained 13 bases not matched to a gene. CDR3: CASSLWGTGPLGTEAFF. CDR3 coding DNA: TGTGCCAGCAGCTTATGGGGGACAGGTCCTTTGGGGACTGAAGCTTTCTTT.

This clonotype was recorded many times. The chain carries TRBV7-2 and TRBJ2-3; 7 bases map to TRBD2. CDR1 and CDR2 (germline): SGHTA, FQGNSA. With V trimmed by 2 bases and J by 0 bases, 2 bases remained unmatched. CDR3 length: 15 residues. CDR3 nucleotides: TGTGCCAGCAGCTTACTAGCGGATAGCACAGATACGCAGTATTTT. Protein sequence: CASSLLADSTDTQYF.

CDR3 in amino acids: CASSSEGTSGRLYNEQFF. The CDR3 bases are TGTGCCAGCAGCTCCGAAGGGACTAGCGGGAGGTTGTACAATGAGCAGTTCTTC. The chain combines TRBV7-4 with TRBJ2-1; 15 nucleotides match TRBD2. The trim removed 4 bases at V and 4 bases at J, leaving 8 bases unmatched. Germline loops: CDR1 SGHVT, CDR2 SQSDAQ. CDR3 length: 18 amino acids. Full variable domain (rest looked up from reference TRBV7-4 and TRBJ2-1): GAGVSQSPRYKVAKRGRDVALRCDSISGHVTLYWYRQTLGQGSEVLTYSQSDAQRDKSGRPSGRFSAERPERSVSTLKIQRTEQGDSAVYLCASSSEGTSGRLYNEQFFGPGTRLTVL.

This rearrangement joins TRBV6-1 to TRBJ2-1, with 16 bases matching TRBD2. The CDR3 consists of 19 residues. J gave up 1 base and V 7 bases, and 10 bases lay outside the gene matches. The germline gives CDR1 MNHNS, CDR2 SASEGT. CDR3 protein: CASNTPGLAGGPSYNEQFF. DNA of the CDR3: TGTGCCAGCAATACACCGGGACTAGCGGGAGGGCCGTCCTACAATGAGCAGTTCTTC.